The 27 T cell receptor beta chains reported below all come from one sample, sequenced in a study of T-cell memory formation after mild COVID-19. A single record per CDR3 protein comes from TCRdb applying MiXCR to the 5' RACE reads. The sample lists 130,000 to 150,000 distinct CDR3 sequences; roughly a fifth were seen once. Sequencing was performed on PBMCs or a T cell subset sorted from them (not recorded which). The receptors were gathered from an adult woman who had mild COVID-19 (a few samples of this study predate the infection). Cell type and time point are not known.

Many counts were recorded for this clonotype. The gene calls are TRBV5-1 and TRBJ2-1; 8 nucleotides agree with TRBD2. The ends lost 0 bases at V and 6 bases at J; junction bases unmatched: 2. This CDR3 contains 14 residues. Germline assignment: CDR1 SGHRS and CDR2 YFSETQ. CDR3 nucleotides: TGCGCCAGCAGCTTGGCGGGAGGGCCCAATGAGCAGTTCTTC. Protein: CASSLAGGPNEQFF.

This clonotype was detected only once. The V call is TRBV5-1, the J call TRBJ2-7; weak D call: TRBD1 (5 bases). V lost 4 bases and J lost 3, with 11 bases in between. This CDR3 comprises 13 residues. CDR1 and CDR2 from the germline V gene are SGHRS and YFSETQ. In DNA, the CDR3 is TGCGCCAGCAGCGCTCAGGGTAACTACGAGCAGTACTTC. It specifies CASSAQGNYEQYF.

The V call is TRBV20-1, the J call TRBJ1-2; possibly TRBD1 for D (6 bases). This CDR3 spans 15 amino acids. CDR1 is DFQATT and CDR2 is SNEGSKA in the germline V gene (reference sequence). V lost 0 bases and J 3 bases, leaving 14 bases between the germline ends. The CDR3 reads CSARDGAGDDYGYTF. CDR3 bases: TGCAGTGCTAGAGATGGGGCAGGGGATGACTATGGCTACACCTTC.

This chain uses TRBV3-1 with TRBJ2-7; D remains unclear. The CDR3 totals 12 residues. V lost 5 bases and J lost 4, with 9 bases in between. Germline lookup yields CDR1 LGHDT and CDR2 YNNKEL (reference sequence). CDR3 in amino acids: CASSTPGYEQYF. DNA of the CDR3: TGTGCCAGCAGCACGCCAGGTTACGAGCAGTACTTC.

The chain recombines TRBV6-2 or TRBV6-3 with TRBJ2-2; D may be TRBD2 (5 bases). Germline V lookup: CDR1 MNHEY, CDR2 SVGEGT. The CDR3 is 15 amino acids. Trimming pared 6 bases from V and 4 bases from J, leaving 15 bases between. The CDR3 DNA sequence: TGTGCCAGCAGACCCAACCGGGATTTCACCGGGGAGCTGTTTTTT. Translated, it gives CASRPNRDFTGELFF.

The V and J genes are TRBV5-1 and TRBJ1-2; 10 positions match TRBD1. Looked up from germline, CDR1 is SGHRS and CDR2 is YFSETQ. Trimming removed 4 bases from V and 3 bases from J; junction bases left unmatched: 6. This CDR3 has 15 residues. In DNA, the CDR3 is TGCGCCAGCAGCGCGGGACAGGGGTCCTACTATGGCTACACCTTC. Protein product: CASSAGQGSYYGYTF.

The chain combines TRBV12-3 or TRBV12-4 with TRBJ1-1; unclear D gene. The CDR3 spans 13 residues. V was pared by 8 bases and J by 5 bases, with 15 bases between. The chain's CDR3 is CASRHPLGTEAFF. CDR3 coding DNA: TGTGCCAGCCGACACCCCCTGGGAACTGAAGCTTTCTTT.

This chain links TRBV5-1 with TRBJ1-4, with 9 bases fitting TRBD1. The ends lost 1 base at V and 5 bases at J; junction bases unmatched: 0. The CDR3 consists of 14 residues. Germline V CDR1 and CDR2: SGHRS, YFSETQ. In nucleotides, the CDR3 is TGCGCCAGCAGCTTGACAGGGGGCAATGAAAAACTGTTTTTT. It codes for CASSLTGGNEKLFF.

CDR3 coding DNA: TGTGCCAGCAGTTCACATGACACCGGGGAGCTGTTTTTT. Protein: CASSSHDTGELFF. V gene TRBV12-3 or TRBV12-4 combines with J gene TRBJ2-2, with D uncertain. V dropped 4 bases and J dropped 3 bases, with 6 bases sitting between them. The CDR3 totals 13 residues.

This chain uses TRBV20-1 with TRBJ1-1, with 8 bases identical to TRBD1. The CDR3 contains 16 residues. V lost 5 bases to trimming and J lost 3 bases; unmatched junction nucleotides: 14. CDR1 is DFQATT, CDR2 SNEGSKA, per germline (reference sequence). The CDR3 DNA is TGCAGTGCTCTGAAATTCTACCAGGGGGCCTACACTGAAGCTTTCTTT. Protein product: CSALKFYQGAYTEAFF.

V gene TRBV5-1 combines with J gene TRBJ2-3; TRBD2 matches at 8 bases. V lost 3 bases and J lost 1; bases outside the gene matches: 4. Germline CDR1 SGHRS, CDR2 YFSETQ. The CDR3 runs to 15 residues. The CDR3 bases are TGCGCCAGCAGCTCCAGACTAGCGCGCACAGATACGCAGTATTTT. As protein: CASSSRLARTDTQYF.

The CDR3 here is CSAVQGPQQFF. CDR3 coding DNA: TGCAGTGCTGTACAGGGTCCACAGCAGTTCTTC. The gene calls are TRBV20-1 and TRBJ2-1, with D possibly TRBD1 on 6 matching bases. The germline gives CDR1 DFQATT, CDR2 SNEGSKA (reference sequence). V dropped 5 bases and J dropped 11 bases, with 13 bases sitting between them. The CDR3 extends over 11 amino acids.

In its sample, this clonotype was seen a few times. J is TRBJ1-5 and V is TRBV9; D is uncertain. Between the trimmed V and J ends, which lost 2 bases and 0 bases, there was a span of 9 bases. The germline V gene encodes CDR1 SGDLS and CDR2 YYNGEE. The CDR3 sequence is 15 residues long. CDR3 bases: TGTGCCAGCAGCGTGAGTCCTAATAGCAATCAGCCCCAGCATTTT. Protein product: CASSVSPNSNQPQHF.

This clonotype occurred a few times. The V and J genes are TRBV5-1 and TRBJ2-5; TRBD1 matches 7 bases. J lost 2 bases, V lost 3 bases, and 1 base had no gene match. The CDR3 covers 13 residues. In germline, CDR1 is SGHRS, CDR2 YFSETQ. In DNA, the CDR3 is TGCGCCAGCAGCTCACAGGGGCAAGAGACCCAGTACTTC. Its translation: CASSSQGQETQYF.

Remarks on this clonotype: The junction shows a germline mismatch at one end, possibly a read error. This chain connects TRBV7-2 to TRBJ1-2, with no clear D. CDR1 and CDR2 from the germline V gene are SGHTA and FQGNSA. This CDR3 spans 14 amino acids. DNA for the CDR3: TGTGCCAGCATCTTAGTTGGGTTTCTCTATGGCTACACCTTC. It encodes CASILVGFLYGYTF.

This clonotype showed up many times. The V call is TRBV4-2, the J call TRBJ1-6; 9 nucleotides align to TRBD1. The germline V gene has CDR1 LGHNA and CDR2 YNFKEQ. CDR3 length: 17 amino acids. V lost 4 bases, J lost 7 bases, and 11 bases stayed unmatched. CDR3 in amino acids: CASSRTIGTGSNSPLHF. In DNA, the CDR3 is TGTGCCAGCAGCCGAACGATCGGGACAGGGTCGAATTCACCCCTCCACTTT.

This clonotype was picked up many times. The gene calls are TRBV7-8 and TRBJ2-3; D remains unclear. The germline CDR1 and CDR2 sequences are SGHVS and FQNEAQ. This CDR3 is 14 amino acids long. Trimming left V 1 base short and J 1 base short, with 6 bases between. CDR3 sequence reads: CASSLDWRTDTQYF. For the CDR3, the DNA is TGTGCCAGCAGCTTAGACTGGCGCACAGATACGCAGTATTTT.

The chain recombines TRBV25-1 with TRBJ2-3, with no clear D. The CDR3 runs 13 residues. Trimming took off 5 bases at V and 0 bases at J, with 6 bases between the two ends. The germline CDR1 and CDR2 sequences are MGHDK and SYGVNS. The CDR3 bases are TGTGCCAGCAGTCAACCTAGCACAGATACGCAGTATTTT. Translated: CASSQPSTDTQYF.

The gene calls are TRBV4-2 and TRBJ1-1, with TRBD1 matching over 7 bases. Looked up from germline, CDR1 is LGHNA and CDR2 is YNFKEQ. V was clipped by 2 bases and J by 3 bases; unmatched bases: 6. The CDR3 extends over 15 amino acids. CDR3 residues: CASSQYTTGDTEAFF. As DNA, the CDR3 is TGTGCCAGCAGCCAATACACTACAGGGGACACTGAAGCTTTCTTT.

This clonotype was seen a few times. This sequence joins TRBV7-8 and TRBJ2-1; possible D gene TRBD1, 7 bases. V lost 3 bases and J 10 bases, leaving 16 bases between the germline ends. The V gene's germline CDR1 is SGHVS and CDR2 FQNEAQ. This CDR3 contains 14 residues. The CDR3 here is CASSFGLKQGEQFF. The DNA of the CDR3 is TGTGCCAGCAGCTTTGGACTAAAACAGGGGGAGCAGTTCTTC.

V is TRBV20-1 and J is TRBJ1-3; D may be TRBD1 (6 bases). The V end was cut by 0 bases, the J end by 0 bases, with 18 bases between. This CDR3 has 18 residues. Germline loops: CDR1 DFQATT, CDR2 SNEGSKA (reference sequence). The CDR3, as DNA: TGCAGTGCTAGAGAAAGGCAGGGGCCAGCTCCCTCTGGAAACACCATATATTTT. Its translation: CSARERQGPAPSGNTIYF.

The sample holds a few counts of this clonotype. V gene TRBV12-3 or TRBV12-4 combines with J gene TRBJ1-1; no reliable D call. V gave up 8 bases and J gave up 10 bases, with 17 bases separating them. This CDR3 is built from 12 residues. Here the CDR3 reads CASSLRLQSAFF. In DNA form, the CDR3 reads TGTGCCAGCTCCTTGAGGTTACAGTCAGCTTTCTTT.

This chain joins TRBV18 and TRBJ2-5; no clear D gene. CDR3 length equals 15 residues. V lost 2 bases and J lost 0, with 10 bases in between. Germline V gene sequence: CDR1 KGHSH, CDR2 LQKENI. Here the CDR3 DNA reads TGTGCCAGCTCACCAAGGCGGACGTACCAAGAGACCCAGTACTTC. Its translation: CASSPRRTYQETQYF.

The chain couples TRBV4-2 to TRBJ1-2; D remains unclear. Per germline, CDR1 LGHNA and CDR2 YNFKEQ. Trimming removed 4 bases from V and 7 bases from J, with 13 bases in between. The CDR3 has 13 amino acids. The CDR3 spells CASSLNPDSGYTF. For the CDR3, the DNA is TGTGCCAGCAGCCTAAACCCGGATTCTGGCTACACCTTC.

This clonotype has only a few counts. The V and J genes are TRBV5-1 and TRBJ2-7, with 11 bases fitting TRBD2. The CDR3 sequence is 17 residues long. Germline loops: CDR1 SGHRS, CDR2 YFSETQ. J gave up 2 bases and V 3 bases, and 10 bases lay outside the gene matches. In DNA, the CDR3 is TGCGCCAGCAGCTCCACTAGCGGGAGTAACCGACCCTACGAGCAGTACTTC. As protein: CASSSTSGSNRPYEQYF.

The chain has TRBV20-1 and TRBJ1-1, with a tentative D call TRBD1 (6 bases). There are 11 residues in the CDR3. Per the germline V gene, CDR1 is DFQATT and CDR2 is SNEGSKA (reference sequence). V shed 5 bases and J shed 6 bases, with 10 bases lying between them. CDR3 DNA sequence: TGCAGTGCTCACAGGGTCCCTGAAGCTTTCTTT. The encoded protein is CSAHRVPEAFF.

This clonotype showed up just a few times. The genes are TRBV28 and TRBJ1-2; no clear D gene. CDR1 and CDR2 from the germline V gene are MDHEN and SYDVKM. The CDR3 covers 11 residues. V shed 4 bases and J shed 5 bases, with 5 bases lying between them. In DNA form, the CDR3 reads TGTGCCAGCAGTTACCAGTATGGCTACACCTTC. Its translation: CASSYQYGYTF.